These 27 T cell receptor beta chains were all obtained from the same sample, sequenced in a study of blood T cells in healthy people across ages. Combining a sample-barcoded 5' primer with a J-beta primer mix, a second PCR ran for roughly 7 to 12 cycles. In TCRdb, the 5' RACE reads were re-called with MiXCR into one record per CDR3 protein. Here the sample spans about 620,000 distinct CDR3 sequences, 20% to 25% being singletons. Sequencing was carried out using blood. Receptor source: an older man in good health.

This clonotype was recorded a few times. The chain uses TRBV6-2 or TRBV6-3 and TRBJ1-5; 9 nucleotides agree with TRBD1. Germline trimming cut 7 bases from V and 5 bases from J; bases unmatched to any gene: 3. CDR1 is MNHEY and CDR2 is SVGEGT in the germline V gene. This CDR3 region has 13 residues. CDR3 residues: CASMWTGDQPQHF. DNA of the CDR3: TGTGCCAGCATGTGGACAGGGGATCAGCCCCAGCATTTT.

This clonotype was observed at least ten times. V usage is TRBV11-3 and J usage is TRBJ2-2; TRBD2 is a possible D gene (6 bases). The CDR3 extends over 14 amino acids. Germline V lookup: CDR1 SGHNT, CDR2 YENEEA. V was clipped by 3 bases and J by 3 bases, with 8 bases between them. The CDR3 nucleotides are TGTGCCAGCAGCTTGGGGACTCACACCGGGGAGCTGTTTTTT. Its translation: CASSLGTHTGELFF.

The genes are TRBV27 and TRBJ1-3; D is perhaps TRBD1 (5 bases). Trimming removed 6 bases at V and 7 bases at J, with 13 bases between. The CDR3 loop spans 13 amino acids. Germline V gene sequence: CDR1 MNHEY, CDR2 SMNVEV (reference sequence). The CDR3 here is CASRPNQGNTIYF. The CDR3 region has the DNA TGTGCCAGCAGACCTAATCAGGGTAACACCATATATTTT.

This clonotype was counted a few times. The rearrangement uses TRBV10-3 and TRBJ2-5, with 12 bases lining up with TRBD2. The end of the DNA fits TRBJ2-1 better, so the J call may be wrong. Germline CDR1 and CDR2: ENHRY and SYGVKD. The CDR3 loop spans 17 amino acids. This CDR3 reads CAISESTSGRFTNEQFF. The CDR3 coding sequence is TGTGCCATCAGTGAGTCTACTAGCGGGAGGTTTACGAATGAGCAGTTCTTC.

The CDR3 bases are TGTGCCAGCAGTTCGGGCGGTCGAGTAGCCAAAAACATTCAGTACTTC. Its protein is CASSSGGRVAKNIQYF. J is TRBJ2-4 and V is TRBV6-2 or TRBV6-3; D remains ambiguous. Per the germline V gene, CDR1 is MNHEY and CDR2 is SVGEGT. The CDR3 length is 16 residues. Trimming shortened V by 4 bases and J by 0 bases, and 13 bases separated the two germline ends.

DNA of the CDR3: TGCAGTGCAGTAGAGAGAGATATGAACACTGAAGCTTTCTTT. This sequence encodes CSAVERDMNTEAFF. The V call is TRBV20-1, the J call TRBJ1-1; no reliable D call. Germline V gene sequence: CDR1 DFQATT, CDR2 SNEGSKA (reference sequence). The CDR3 totals 14 residues. The V gene lost 6 bases and the J gene lost 0 bases, with 14 bases spanning the gap.

This clonotype was seen ten or more times. The genes are TRBV4-1 and TRBJ2-1; weak D call: TRBD2 (7 bases). CDR3 length equals 18 residues. Trimming removed 0 bases from V and 1 base from J, with 16 bases in between. Germline V CDR1 and CDR2: MGHRA, YSYEKL. DNA for the CDR3: TGCGCCAGCAGCCAAGATCGGGGGGCGATCACGTCCTACAATGAGCAGTTCTTC. Its translation is CASSQDRGAITSYNEQFF.

The sample holds many counts of this clonotype. The rearrangement links TRBV3-1 to TRBJ2-6; D gene unclear. There are 13 residues in the CDR3. Germline assignment: CDR1 LGHDT and CDR2 YNNKEL (reference sequence). V lost 3 bases and J lost 2, with 2 bases in between. The chain's CDR3 is CASSQAGANVLTF. CDR3 nucleotides: TGTGCCAGCAGCCAGGCTGGGGCCAACGTCCTGACTTTC.

This clonotype was recorded many times. This chain's CDR3 is CSAGTGVNYGYTF. In DNA, the CDR3 is TGCAGTGCCGGGACAGGGGTAAACTATGGCTACACCTTC. The J gene is TRBJ1-2, the V gene TRBV20-1, with 10 bases identical to TRBD1. CDR1 and CDR2 from the germline V gene are DFQATT and SNEGSKA (reference sequence). With 6 bases clipped from V and 2 bases from J, the junction kept 3 bases outside the gene matches. The CDR3 runs to 13 residues.

This clonotype showed up just a few times. The V gene is TRBV5-5, the J gene TRBJ2-5; tentatively, D is TRBD2 (5 bases). The end of the DNA is better explained by TRBJ2-7, so the J call may be wrong. There are 16 residues in the CDR3. Per the germline V gene, CDR1 is SGHKS and CDR2 is YYEKEE (reference sequence). In DNA, the CDR3 is TGTGCCAGCAGCGGGGTCAACCCGGGAAGGTCCTACGAGCAGTACTTC. Translation: CASSGVNPGRSYEQYF.

CDR3 sequence reads: CASSWKTGTEAFF. Written as DNA, the CDR3 is TGCGCCAGCAGCTGGAAGACGGGCACTGAAGCTTTCTTT. This chain links TRBV4-1 with TRBJ1-1, with unresolved D. The ends were cut back, 5 bases at V and 4 bases at J, with 11 bases in the middle. The CDR3 is 13 residues long. Germline CDR1 reads MGHRA; CDR2 reads YSYEKL.

The CDR3 here is CASRKYRGSYNEQFF. The CDR3 DNA reads as TGTGCCAGCAGAAAATACAGGGGCTCCTACAATGAGCAGTTCTTC. V usage is TRBV3-1 and J usage is TRBJ2-1, with 7 bases fitting TRBD1. Germline V gene sequence: CDR1 LGHDT, CDR2 YNNKEL (reference sequence). This CDR3 has 15 residues. V was clipped by 6 bases and J by 0 bases; unmatched bases: 5.

The rearrangement joins TRBV9 to TRBJ2-3; 7 bases fit TRBD2. The CDR3 contains 14 residues. With V trimmed by 2 bases and J by 6 bases, 6 bases remained unmatched. The germline V gene has CDR1 SGDLS and CDR2 YYNGEE. In DNA form, the CDR3 reads TGTGCCAGCAGCGTCCTAGCGGTGGGGGATACGCAGTATTTT. Protein product: CASSVLAVGDTQYF. The full variable domain, completed using reference TRBV9 and TRBJ2-3, is DSGVTQTPKHLITATGQRVTLRCSPRSGDLSVYWYQQSLDQGLQFLIQYYNGEERAKGNILERFSAQQFPDLHSELNLSSLELGDSALYFCASSVLAVGDTQYFGPGTRLTVL.

V and J are TRBV28 and TRBJ2-3; the match to TRBD2 covers 9 bases. CDR3 length: 14 amino acids. V was clipped by 8 bases and J by 3 bases; unmatched bases: 6. The germline V gene has CDR1 MDHEN and CDR2 SYDVKM. The CDR3 reads CASRSSGRTDTQYF. As DNA, the CDR3 is TGTGCCAGCCGGTCAAGCGGGAGGACAGATACGCAGTATTTT.

This clonotype was seen a few times. The J gene is TRBJ2-3, the V gene TRBV20-1, with 8 bases lining up with TRBD2. Germline V gene lookup returns CDR1 DFQATT and CDR2 SNEGSKA (reference sequence). The V gene end was trimmed by 3 bases and the J gene end by 4 bases; junction bases not matched to a gene: 12. This CDR3 has 16 amino acids. CDR3 in DNA: TGCAGTGCTAGGAGGGTCCAGCGGGAGTTGGCAGATACGCAGTATTTT. Encoded protein: CSARRVQRELADTQYF.

In this sample, this clonotype turned up a few times. The V gene is TRBV29-1, the J gene TRBJ1-1; D is ambiguous. Trimming pared 3 bases from V and 3 bases from J, leaving 8 bases between. Germline V lookup: CDR1 SQVTM, CDR2 ANQGSEA. The CDR3 is 12 amino acids. CDR3 loop: CSVDLGYTEAFF. In DNA form, the CDR3 reads TGCAGCGTTGATCTGGGGTACACTGAAGCTTTCTTT.

This sequence joins TRBV5-1 and TRBJ2-7; TRBD2 agrees at 8 bases. With V trimmed by 4 bases and J by 2 bases, 5 bases remained unmatched. Per germline, CDR1 SGHRS and CDR2 YFSETQ. CDR3 length: 14 residues. CDR3 sequence reads: CASSREGQTYEQYF. CDR3 nucleotides: TGCGCCAGCAGCCGGGAGGGCCAGACCTACGAGCAGTACTTC. Filled out from reference TRBV5-1 and TRBJ2-7, the complete variable domain reads KAGVTQTPRYLIKTRGQQVTLSCSPISGHRSVSWYQQTPGQGLQFLFEYFSETQRNKGNFPGRFSGRQFSNSRSEMNVSTLELGDSALYLCASSREGQTYEQYFGPGTRLTVT.

A few counts support this clonotype. V is TRBV15 and J is TRBJ2-7, with 10 bases identical to TRBD1. The CDR3 runs 15 residues. After removal of 2 bases from V and 5 bases from J, the junction contained 6 bases not matched to a gene. Germline loops: CDR1 LNHNV, CDR2 YYDKDF (reference sequence). The CDR3 here is CATSRSGTGAHEQYF. In DNA form, the CDR3 reads TGTGCCACCAGCAGATCCGGGACAGGGGCCCACGAGCAGTACTTC.

This clonotype was seen a handful of times. The rearrangement joins TRBV20-1 to TRBJ2-5; D is possibly TRBD1 (6 bases). The J call may be incorrect, as the DNA end agrees better with TRBJ2-1. CDR1 and CDR2 from the germline V gene are DFQATT and SNEGSKA (reference sequence). The CDR3 is 14 amino acids. CDR3 residues: CSTNGGRGENEQFF. In DNA form, the CDR3 reads TGCAGTACAAATGGGGGCAGAGGGGAGAATGAGCAGTTCTTC.

J is TRBJ1-6 and V is TRBV7-2; D unresolved. Germline-derived CDR1 and CDR2 are SGHTA and FQGNSA. The CDR3 extends over 17 amino acids. Trimming removed 1 base at V and 0 bases at J, with 10 bases between. CDR3 protein: CASSLGAASSYNSPLHF. In nucleotides, the CDR3 is TGTGCCAGCAGCTTAGGGGCAGCTAGCTCCTATAATTCACCCCTCCACTTT.

This clonotype appeared a few times. The V gene is TRBV2, the J gene TRBJ2-7, with TRBD1 identical over 10 bases. The germline gives CDR1 SNHLY, CDR2 FYNNEI. The V segment lost 6 bases and the J segment 6 bases; nucleotides outside the gene matches: 8. The CDR3 covers 14 residues. This chain's CDR3 is CASRPRDRGVEQYF. CDR3 sequence (DNA): TGTGCCAGCAGGCCCCGGGACAGGGGAGTCGAGCAGTACTTC.

This clonotype was seen only a few times. This chain joins TRBV20-1 and TRBJ2-7, with 8 bases lining up with TRBD2. The CDR3 totals 16 residues. The V segment lost 7 bases and the J segment 2 bases; nucleotides outside the gene matches: 16. Germline V gives CDR1 DFQATT, CDR2 SNEGSKA (reference sequence). The CDR3 coding sequence is TGCAGTGTCCCACGAACTAGCGGAGTAAGCCCCTACGAGCAGTACTTC. This gives the protein CSVPRTSGVSPYEQYF.

The CDR3 coding sequence is TGTGCCACCAGTGGACCGAAATCCTACGAGCAGTACTTC. Protein: CATSGPKSYEQYF. The rearrangement links TRBV24-1 to TRBJ2-5; D remains unclear. The DNA end is more similar to TRBJ2-7, so the J call may be wrong. The length of the CDR3 is 13 residues. The germline V gene encodes CDR1 KGHDR and CDR2 SFDVKD.

Notes on this clonotype: A read error may produce the germline difference seen at one junction end. V is TRBV11-1 and J is TRBJ2-1; 13 nucleotides agree with TRBD2. Germline V gene data show CDR1 as SGHAT and CDR2 as FQDESV (reference sequence). CDR3 size: 16 residues. CDR3 sequence (DNA): TGTGCCAGCAGCTCCCGGACTAGCGGGAGCCAGTATGAGCAGTTCTTT. Translating it yields CASSSRTSGSQYEQFF.

There are many counts of this clonotype. This chain joins TRBV7-2 and TRBJ1-1; TRBD1 is a possible D gene (6 bases). Germline V lookup: CDR1 SGHTA, CDR2 FQGNSA. The V gene lost 4 bases and the J gene lost 5 bases, with 14 bases spanning the gap. CDR3 size: 14 residues. CDR3 amino acids: CASSSQQGWTEAFF. As DNA, the CDR3 is TGTGCCAGCAGCTCCCAACAGGGTTGGACTGAAGCTTTCTTT.

This clonotype was seen a few times. The chain combines TRBV20-1 with TRBJ2-5; no firm D call. The ends were cut back, 0 bases at V and 3 bases at J, with 8 bases in the middle. Germline values: CDR1 DFQATT, CDR2 SNEGSKA (reference sequence). There are 13 residues in the CDR3. The CDR3 region has the DNA TGCAGTGCTAGAGATCTCAGAAAAGAGACCCAGTACTTC. This translates into CSARDLRKETQYF.

J is TRBJ1-2 and V is TRBV3-1; TRBD1 agrees at 10 bases. CDR3 length: 13 amino acids. V trimming: 1 base; J trimming: 13 bases; junction bases outside the gene matches: 6. The germline V gene encodes CDR1 LGHDT and CDR2 YNNKEL (reference sequence). CDR3 bases: TGTGCCAGCAGCCAAGGTGGGACAGGGGACTCCACCTTC. The encoded protein is CASSQGGTGDSTF.